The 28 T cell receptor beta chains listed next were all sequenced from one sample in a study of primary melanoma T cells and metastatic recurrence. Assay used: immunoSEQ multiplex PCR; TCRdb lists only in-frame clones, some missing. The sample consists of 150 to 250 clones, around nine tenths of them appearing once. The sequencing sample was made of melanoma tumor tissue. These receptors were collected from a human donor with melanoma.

This CDR3 reads CASSPLPGRGPKGVYGYTF. For the CDR3, the DNA is TGTGCCAGCTCCCCTCTGCCCGGCCGGGGCCCGAAAGGGGTTTATGGCTACACCTTC. This chain uses TRBV18 with TRBJ1-2; tentatively, D is TRBD1 (5 bases). The V gene's germline CDR1 is KGHSH and CDR2 LQKENI. The V end was cut by 6 bases, the J end by 5 bases, with 31 bases between. This CDR3 has 19 amino acids.

CDR3 loop: CASSPRNNEQFF. DNA of the CDR3: TGTGCCAGCTCACCTAGAAACAATGAGCAGTTCTTC. The chain is built from TRBV18 and TRBJ2-1, with D uncertain. Trimming left V 3 bases short and J 5 bases short, with 5 bases between. The CDR3 runs 12 residues. CDR1 KGHSH and CDR2 LQKENI come from the germline V gene.

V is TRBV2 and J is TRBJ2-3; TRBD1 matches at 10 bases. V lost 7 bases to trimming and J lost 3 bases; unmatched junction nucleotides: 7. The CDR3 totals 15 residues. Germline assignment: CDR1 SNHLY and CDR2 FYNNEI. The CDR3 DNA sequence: TGTGCCAGCATCACCGGGACAGGGGCGACAGATACGCAGTATTTT. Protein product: CASITGTGATDTQYF.

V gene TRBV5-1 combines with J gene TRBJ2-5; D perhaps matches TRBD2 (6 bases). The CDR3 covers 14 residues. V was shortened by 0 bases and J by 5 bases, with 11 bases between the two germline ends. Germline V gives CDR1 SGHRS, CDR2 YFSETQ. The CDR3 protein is CASSLDPGRETQYF. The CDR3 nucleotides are TGCGCCAGCAGCTTGGATCCGGGGAGGGAGACCCAGTACTTC.

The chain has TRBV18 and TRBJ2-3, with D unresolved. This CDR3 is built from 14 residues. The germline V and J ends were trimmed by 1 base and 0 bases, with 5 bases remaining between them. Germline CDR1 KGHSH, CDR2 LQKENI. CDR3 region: CASSPRASTDTQYF. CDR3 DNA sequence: TGTGCCAGCTCACCACGAGCGAGCACAGATACGCAGTATTTT.

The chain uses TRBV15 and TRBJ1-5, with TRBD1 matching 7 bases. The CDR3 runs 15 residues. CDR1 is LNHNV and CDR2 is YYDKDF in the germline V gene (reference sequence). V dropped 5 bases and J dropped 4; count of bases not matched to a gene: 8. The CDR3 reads CATSRIRGGNQPQHF. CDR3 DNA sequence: TGTGCCACCAGCCGAATCAGGGGGGGGAATCAGCCCCAGCATTTT. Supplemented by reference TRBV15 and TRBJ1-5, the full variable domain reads DAMVIQNPRYQVTQFGKPVTLSCSQTLNHNVMYWYQQKSSQAPKLLFHYYDKDFNNEADTPDNFQSRRPNTSFCFLDIRSPGLGDTAMYLCATSRIRGGNQPQHFGDGTRLSIL.

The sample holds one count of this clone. The CDR3 coding sequence is TGTGCCGGCTGGGGAGGCAATGAGCAGTTCTTC. It yields the protein CAGWGGNEQFF. This chain uses TRBV30 with TRBJ2-1; a weak D match, TRBD2 (6 bases). V lost 8 bases, J lost 6 bases, and 11 bases lay in between. The CDR3 contains 11 residues. Germline CDR1 GTSNPN, CDR2 SVGIG (reference sequence).

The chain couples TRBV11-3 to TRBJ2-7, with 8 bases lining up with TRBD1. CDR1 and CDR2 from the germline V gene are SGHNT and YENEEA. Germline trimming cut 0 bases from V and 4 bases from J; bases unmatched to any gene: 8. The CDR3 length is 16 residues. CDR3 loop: CASSLEDTGGYYEQYF. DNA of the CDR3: TGTGCCAGCAGCTTAGAAGACACAGGGGGATATTACGAGCAGTACTTC.

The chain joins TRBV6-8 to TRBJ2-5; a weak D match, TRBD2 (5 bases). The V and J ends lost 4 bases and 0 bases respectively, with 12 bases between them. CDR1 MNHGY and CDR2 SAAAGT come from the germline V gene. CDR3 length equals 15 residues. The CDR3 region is CASSSPGRDQETQYF. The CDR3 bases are TGTGCCAGCAGTTCTCCGGGGAGAGACCAAGAGACCCAGTACTTC.

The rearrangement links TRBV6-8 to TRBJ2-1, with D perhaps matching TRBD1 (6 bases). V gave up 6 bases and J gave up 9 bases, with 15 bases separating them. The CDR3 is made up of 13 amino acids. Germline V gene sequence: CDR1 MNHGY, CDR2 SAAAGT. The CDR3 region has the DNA TGTGCCAGCAGCGTCGGACAGCTCGGTGAGCAGTTCTTC. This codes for CASSVGQLGEQFF.

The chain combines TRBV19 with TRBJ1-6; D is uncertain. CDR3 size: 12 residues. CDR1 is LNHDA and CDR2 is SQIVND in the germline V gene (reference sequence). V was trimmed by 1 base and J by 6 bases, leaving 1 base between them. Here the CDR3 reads CASSIANSPLHF. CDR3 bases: TGTGCCAGTAGTATAGCTAATTCACCCCTCCACTTT.

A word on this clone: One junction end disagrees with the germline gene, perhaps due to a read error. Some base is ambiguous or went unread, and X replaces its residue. This chain's CDR3 is CASSPPQRENYEQXF. The CDR3 nucleotides are TGTGCCAGCTCACCACCGCAGCGGGAAAACTACGAGCAGYACTTC. The V and J genes are TRBV18 and TRBJ2-7; 7 bases map to TRBD2. CDR1 is KGHSH, CDR2 LQKENI, per germline. The CDR3 covers 15 residues.

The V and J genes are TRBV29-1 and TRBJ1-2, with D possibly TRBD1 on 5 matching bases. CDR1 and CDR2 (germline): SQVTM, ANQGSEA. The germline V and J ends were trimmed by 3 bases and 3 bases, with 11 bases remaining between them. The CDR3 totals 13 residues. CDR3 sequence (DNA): TGCAGCGTTGAGGCTACAGGATACTATGGCTACACCTTC. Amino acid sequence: CSVEATGYYGYTF. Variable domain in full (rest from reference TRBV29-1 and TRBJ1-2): SAVISQKPSRDICQRGTSLTIQCQVDSQVTMMFWYRQQPGQSLTLIATANQGSEATYESGFVIDKFPISRPNLTFSTLTVSNMSPEDSSIYLCSVEATGYYGYTFGSGTRLTVV.

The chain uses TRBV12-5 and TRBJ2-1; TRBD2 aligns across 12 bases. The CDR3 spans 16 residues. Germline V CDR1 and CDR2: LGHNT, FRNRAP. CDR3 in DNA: TGTGCCAGCACAACGACTAGCGGGGGCTCCTACAATGAGCAGTTCTTC. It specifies CASTTTSGGSYNEQFF.

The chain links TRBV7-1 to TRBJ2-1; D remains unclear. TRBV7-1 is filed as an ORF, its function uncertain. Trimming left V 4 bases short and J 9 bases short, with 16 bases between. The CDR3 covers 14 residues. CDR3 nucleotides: TGTGCCAGCAGCTTATACGGCTTAGCTAGTGAGCAGTTCTTC. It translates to CASSLYGLASEQFF.

CDR3 protein: CASSSGTGANVLTF. Written as DNA, the CDR3 is TGCGCCAGCAGCTCAGGGACTGGGGCCAACGTCCTGACTTTC. The rearrangement joins TRBV5-1 to TRBJ2-6; tentatively, D is TRBD1 (5 bases). The CDR3 has 14 amino acids. The V end was cut by 3 bases, the J end by 2 bases, with 6 bases between. Germline V CDR1 and CDR2: SGHRS, YFSETQ.

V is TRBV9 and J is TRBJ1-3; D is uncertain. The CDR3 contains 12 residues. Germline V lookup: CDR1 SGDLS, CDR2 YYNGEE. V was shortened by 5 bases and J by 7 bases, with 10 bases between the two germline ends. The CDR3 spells CASSENDNTIYF. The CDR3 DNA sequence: TGTGCCAGCAGTGAAAACGATAACACCATATATTTT. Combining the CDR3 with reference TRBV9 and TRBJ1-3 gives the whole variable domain DSGVTQTPKHLITATGQRVTLRCSPRSGDLSVYWYQQSLDQGLQFLIQYYNGEERAKGNILERFSAQQFPDLHSELNLSSLELGDSALYFCASSENDNTIYFGEGSWLTVV.

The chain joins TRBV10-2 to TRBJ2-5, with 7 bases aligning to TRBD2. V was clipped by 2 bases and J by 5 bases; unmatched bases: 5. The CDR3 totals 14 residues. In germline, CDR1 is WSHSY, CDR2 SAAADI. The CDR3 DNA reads TGCGCCAGCAGTGAGAGCGGGGCTGGGGAGACCCAGTACTTC. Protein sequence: CASSESGAGETQYF.

The CDR3 here is CASSLGRSSYEQYF. CDR3 coding DNA: TGTGCCAGCAGCTTAGGCAGGAGCTCCTACGAGCAGTACTTC. The chain couples TRBV7-1 to TRBJ2-7, with unresolved D. TRBV7-1 is an ORF, with its function uncertain. This CDR3 contains 14 residues. V was clipped by 4 bases and J by 0 bases, with 10 bases between them.

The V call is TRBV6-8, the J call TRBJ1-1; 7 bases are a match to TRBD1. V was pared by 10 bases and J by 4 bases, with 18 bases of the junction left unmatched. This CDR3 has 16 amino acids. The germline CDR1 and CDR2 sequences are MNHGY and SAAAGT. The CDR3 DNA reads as TGTGCCATCAGCGATCGGAACAGGGGAGGGGGCACTGAAGCTTTCTTT. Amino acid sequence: CAISDRNRGGGTEAFF.

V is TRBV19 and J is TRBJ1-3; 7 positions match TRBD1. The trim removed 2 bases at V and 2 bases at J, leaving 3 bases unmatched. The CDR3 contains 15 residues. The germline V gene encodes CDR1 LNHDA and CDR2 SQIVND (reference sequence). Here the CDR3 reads CASSISGQAGNTIYF. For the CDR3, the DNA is TGTGCCAGTAGTATATCCGGACAGGCTGGAAACACCATATATTTT. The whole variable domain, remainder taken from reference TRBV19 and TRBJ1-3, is DGGITQSPKYLFRKEGQNVTLSCEQNLNHDAMYWYRQDPGQGLRLIYYSQIVNDFQKGDIAEGYSVSREKKESFPLTVTSAQKNPTAFYLCASSISGQAGNTIYFGEGSWLTVV.

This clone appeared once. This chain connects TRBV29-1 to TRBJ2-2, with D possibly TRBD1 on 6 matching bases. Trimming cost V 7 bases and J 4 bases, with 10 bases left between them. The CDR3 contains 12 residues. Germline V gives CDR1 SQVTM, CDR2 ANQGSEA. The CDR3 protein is CSAGQFTGELFF. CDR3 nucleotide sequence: TGCAGCGCCGGACAGTTCACCGGGGAGCTGTTTTTT.

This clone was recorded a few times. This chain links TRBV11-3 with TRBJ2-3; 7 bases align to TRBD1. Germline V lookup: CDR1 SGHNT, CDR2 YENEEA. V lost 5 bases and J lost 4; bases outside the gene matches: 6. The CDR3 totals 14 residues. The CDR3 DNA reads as TGTGCCAGCAGCCCCGGACAGGCGTCAGATACGCAGTATTTT. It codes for CASSPGQASDTQYF.

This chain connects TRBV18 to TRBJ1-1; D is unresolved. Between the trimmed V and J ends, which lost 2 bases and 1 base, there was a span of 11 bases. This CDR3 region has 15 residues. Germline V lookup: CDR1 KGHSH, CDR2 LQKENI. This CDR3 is CASSPYTGKNTEAFF. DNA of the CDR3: TGTGCCAGCTCACCATATACCGGGAAGAACACTGAAGCTTTCTTT.

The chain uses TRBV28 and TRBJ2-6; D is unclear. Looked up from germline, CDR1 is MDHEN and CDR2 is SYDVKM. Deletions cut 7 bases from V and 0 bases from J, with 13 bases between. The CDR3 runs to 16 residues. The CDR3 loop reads CASTPWGSSGANVLTF. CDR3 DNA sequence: TGTGCCAGCACCCCGTGGGGTTCCTCTGGGGCCAACGTCCTGACTTTC.

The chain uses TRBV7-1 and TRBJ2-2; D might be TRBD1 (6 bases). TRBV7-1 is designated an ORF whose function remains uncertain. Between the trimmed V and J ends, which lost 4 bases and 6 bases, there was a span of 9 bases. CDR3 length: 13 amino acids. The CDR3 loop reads CASSYRDPGELFF. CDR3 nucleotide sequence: TGTGCCAGCAGCTACAGGGATCCCGGGGAGCTGTTTTTT.

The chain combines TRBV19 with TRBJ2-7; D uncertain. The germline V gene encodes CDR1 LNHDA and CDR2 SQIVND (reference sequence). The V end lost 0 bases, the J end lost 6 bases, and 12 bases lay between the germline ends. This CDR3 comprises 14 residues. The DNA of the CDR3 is TGTGCCAGTAGTATAGATACGATGTCGTCCGAGCAGTACTTC. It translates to CASSIDTMSSEQYF. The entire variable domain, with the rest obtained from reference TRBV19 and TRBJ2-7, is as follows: DGGITQSPKYLFRKEGQNVTLSCEQNLNHDAMYWYRQDPGQGLRLIYYSQIVNDFQKGDIAEGYSVSREKKESFPLTVTSAQKNPTAFYLCASSIDTMSSEQYFGPGTRLTVT.

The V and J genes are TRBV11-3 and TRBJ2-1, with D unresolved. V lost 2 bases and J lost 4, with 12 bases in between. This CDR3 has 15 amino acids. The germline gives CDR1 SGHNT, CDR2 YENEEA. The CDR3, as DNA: TGTGCCAGCAGCTTATGGAGCGTGGATTACAATGAGCAGTTCTTC. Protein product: CASSLWSVDYNEQFF. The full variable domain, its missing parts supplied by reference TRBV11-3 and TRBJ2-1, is EAGVVQSPRYKIIEKKQPVAFWCNPISGHNTLYWYLQNLGQGPELLIRYENEEAVDDSQLPKDRFSAERLKGVDSTLKIQPAELGDSAVYLCASSLWSVDYNEQFFGPGTRLTVL.